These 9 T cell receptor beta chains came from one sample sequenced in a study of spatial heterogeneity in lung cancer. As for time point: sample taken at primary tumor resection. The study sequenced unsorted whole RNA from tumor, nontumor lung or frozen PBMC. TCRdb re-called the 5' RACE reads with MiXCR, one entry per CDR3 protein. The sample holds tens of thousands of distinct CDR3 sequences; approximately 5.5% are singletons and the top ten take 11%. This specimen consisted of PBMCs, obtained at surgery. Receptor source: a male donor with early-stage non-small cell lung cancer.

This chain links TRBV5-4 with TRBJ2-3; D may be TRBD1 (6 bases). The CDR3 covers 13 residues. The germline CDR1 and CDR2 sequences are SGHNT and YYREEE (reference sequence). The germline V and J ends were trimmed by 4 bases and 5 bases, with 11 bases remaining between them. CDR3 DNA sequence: TGTGCCAGCAGCCCCGCCAGGGGAGATACGCAGTATTTT. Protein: CASSPARGDTQYF.

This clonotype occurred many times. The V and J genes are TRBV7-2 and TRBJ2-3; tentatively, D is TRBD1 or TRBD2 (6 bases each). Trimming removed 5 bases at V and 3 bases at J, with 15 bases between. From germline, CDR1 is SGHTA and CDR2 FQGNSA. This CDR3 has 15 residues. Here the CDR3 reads CASSGGGQWTDTQYF. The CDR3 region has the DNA TGTGCCAGCAGCGGGGGAGGACAGTGGACAGATACGCAGTATTTT.

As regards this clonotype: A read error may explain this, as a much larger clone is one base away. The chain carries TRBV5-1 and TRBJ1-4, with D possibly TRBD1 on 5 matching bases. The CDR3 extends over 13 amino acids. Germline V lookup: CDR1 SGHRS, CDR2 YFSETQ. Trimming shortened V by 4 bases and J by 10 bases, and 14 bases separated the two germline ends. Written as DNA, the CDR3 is TGCGCCAGCAGCGGGACGACGGGTGGAAAACTGTTTTTT. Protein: CASSGTTGGKLFF.

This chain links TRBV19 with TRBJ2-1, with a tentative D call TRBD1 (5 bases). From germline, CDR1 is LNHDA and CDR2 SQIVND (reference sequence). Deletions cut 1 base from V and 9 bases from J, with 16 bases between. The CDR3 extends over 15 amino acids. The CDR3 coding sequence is TGTGCCAGTAGTATAGCAGGACACCAGTTCGGTGAGCAGTTCTTC. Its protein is CASSIAGHQFGEQFF.

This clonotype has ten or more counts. The chain's CDR3 is CASSPQTGQGPDTQYF. The CDR3 bases are TGTGCCAGCAGCCCCCAAACGGGACAGGGGCCAGATACGCAGTATTTT. The chain recombines TRBV3-1 with TRBJ2-3; 10 bases are a match to TRBD1. Germline CDR1 is LGHDT and CDR2 is YNNKEL (reference sequence). The CDR3 consists of 16 residues. V shed 4 bases, J shed 4 bases, and the junction held 8 bases outside the gene matches.

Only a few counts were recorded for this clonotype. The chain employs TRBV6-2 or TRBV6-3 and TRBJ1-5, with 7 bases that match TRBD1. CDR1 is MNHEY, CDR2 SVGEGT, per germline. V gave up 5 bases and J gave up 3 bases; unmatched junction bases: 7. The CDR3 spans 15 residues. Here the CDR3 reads CASSPSGTANQPQHF. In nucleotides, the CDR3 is TGTGCCAGCAGTCCCTCCGGGACAGCCAATCAGCCCCAGCATTTT.

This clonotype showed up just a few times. CDR3 in amino acids: CAWIGQGNTEAFF. The CDR3 nucleotides are TGTGCCTGGATAGGTCAGGGGAACACTGAAGCTTTCTTT. The rearrangement uses TRBV30 and TRBJ1-1, with D possibly matching TRBD1 (5 bases). Germline V gene sequence: CDR1 GTSNPN, CDR2 SVGIG (reference sequence). Trimming removed 4 bases at V and 1 base at J, with 10 bases between. The CDR3 contains 13 residues.

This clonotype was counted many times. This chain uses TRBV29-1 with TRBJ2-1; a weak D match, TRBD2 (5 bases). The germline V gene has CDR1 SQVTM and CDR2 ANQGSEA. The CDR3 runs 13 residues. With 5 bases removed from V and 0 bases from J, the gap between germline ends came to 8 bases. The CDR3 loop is CSVRLSSYNEQFF. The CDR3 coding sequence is TGCAGCGTTCGACTAAGCTCCTACAATGAGCAGTTCTTC.

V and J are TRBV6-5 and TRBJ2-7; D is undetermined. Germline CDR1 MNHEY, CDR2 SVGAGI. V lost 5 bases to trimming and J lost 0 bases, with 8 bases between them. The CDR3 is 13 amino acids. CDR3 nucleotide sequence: TGTGCCAGCAGTCTCATGAGCTCCTACGAGCAGTACTTC. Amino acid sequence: CASSLMSSYEQYF.